A single TCR beta chain is shown here with its context. This record belongs to a study of blood T cell repertoires in COVID-19. Study-wide context: Italy, Spain and the United States were the sources of the convalescent and acute COVID-19 samples. T cells, B-cell-depleted T cells, or PBMCs supplied cDNA or gDNA.

As handled by the study authors: It was from reference gene primer amplification that nucleated cell counts were estimated. The repertoire was sequenced with immunoSEQ multiplex PCR; TCRdb's copy has only in-frame clones and lacks some. D and trimming were read from the DNA, whereas the V and J calls and clone size are those reported in that table. The data contain approximately 240,000 clones, 79% of them singletons. CDR3 length equals 17 residues. Germline V gene sequence: CDR1 LNHDA, CDR2 SQIVND (reference sequence). Trimming removed 0 bases at V and 4 bases at J, with 15 bases between. V and J are TRBV19 and TRBJ1-4, with D possibly matching TRBD1 (5 bases). Sequencing was done on a sample of peripheral blood. The sequence was obtained from a woman in her thirties or forties with active or convalescent COVID-19. The CDR3: CASSIDHSGTGNEKLFF. The DNA of the CDR3 is TGTGCCAGTAGTATAGATCACAGCGGGACCGGTAATGAAAAACTGTTTTTT.